This note documents a single T cell receptor beta chain sequence. The entry originates in a study of blood T cell repertoires in COVID-19. For the study at large: Both acute and convalescent COVID-19 samples were obtained from the United States, Italy and Spain. The cDNA or gDNA used as material had been derived from T cells, B-cell-depleted T cells, or PBMCs.

Germline V gene lookup returns CDR1 SGHAT and CDR2 FQNNGV. The CDR3 contains 16 residues. Trimming took 5 bases from V and 0 from J, leaving 16 bases between them. Original methodology: Amplification with reference gene primers provided the estimates of nucleated cell counts. TCRdb's table, derived via immunoSEQ multiplex PCR, lists solely in-frame clones and lacks some. V and J calls and clone size come straight from that table; D and trimming were deduced from the DNA. The repertoire has about 240,000 clones, around 90% of them found once; the top ten carry more than 0.95%. The receptor's source is a woman aged 35 to 49 who had recovered from COVID-19. The genes are TRBV11-2 and TRBJ1-1; weak D call: TRBD1 (6 bases). What was sequenced was peripheral blood. CDR3: CASSPWGGPLNTEAFF. DNA of the CDR3: TGTGCCAGCAGCCCCTGGGGGGGGCCCTTGAACACTGAAGCTTTCTTT.